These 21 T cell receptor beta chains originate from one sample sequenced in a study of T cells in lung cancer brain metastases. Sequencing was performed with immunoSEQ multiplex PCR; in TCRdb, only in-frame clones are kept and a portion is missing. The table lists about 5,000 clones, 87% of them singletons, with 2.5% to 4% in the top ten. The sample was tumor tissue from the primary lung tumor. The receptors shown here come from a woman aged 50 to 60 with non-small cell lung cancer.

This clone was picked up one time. This CDR3 is CASSLGTSGETQYF. In nucleotides, the CDR3 is TGCGCCAGCAGCTTGGGAACTAGCGGAGAGACCCAGTACTTC. The chain carries TRBV5-1 and TRBJ2-5; TRBD2 aligns across 8 bases. Germline CDR1 SGHRS, CDR2 YFSETQ. The CDR3 totals 14 residues. The V and J ends lost 0 bases and 4 bases, in that order; junction bases with no gene match: 2.

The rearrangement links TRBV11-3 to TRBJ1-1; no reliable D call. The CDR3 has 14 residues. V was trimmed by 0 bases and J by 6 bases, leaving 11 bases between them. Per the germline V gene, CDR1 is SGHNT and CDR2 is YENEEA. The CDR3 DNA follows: TGTGCCAGCAGCTTAGATCTAAACAGCCCTGAAGCTTTCTTT. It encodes CASSLDLNSPEAFF.

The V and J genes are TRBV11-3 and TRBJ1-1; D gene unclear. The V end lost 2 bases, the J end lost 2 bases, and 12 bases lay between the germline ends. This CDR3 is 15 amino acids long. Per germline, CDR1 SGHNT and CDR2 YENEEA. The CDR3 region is CASSLLTGGNTEAFF. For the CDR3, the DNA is TGTGCCAGCAGCTTATTAACCGGCGGAAACACTGAAGCTTTCTTT.

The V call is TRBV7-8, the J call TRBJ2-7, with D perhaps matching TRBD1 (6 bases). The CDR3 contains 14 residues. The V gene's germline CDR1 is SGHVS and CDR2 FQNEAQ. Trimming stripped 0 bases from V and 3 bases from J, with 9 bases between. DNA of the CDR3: TGTGCCAGCAGCTTAGCCACAGGGAGCTACGAGCAGTACGTC. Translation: CASSLATGSYEQYV.

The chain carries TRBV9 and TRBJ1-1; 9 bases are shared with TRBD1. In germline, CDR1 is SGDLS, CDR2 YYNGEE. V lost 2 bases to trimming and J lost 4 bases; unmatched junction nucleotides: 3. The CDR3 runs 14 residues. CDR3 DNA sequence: TGTGCCAGCAGCGTCGAGACAGGGGGCACTGAAGCTTTCTTT. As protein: CASSVETGGTEAFF. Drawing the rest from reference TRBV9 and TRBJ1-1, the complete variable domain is DSGVTQTPKHLITATGQRVTLRCSPRSGDLSVYWYQQSLDQGLQFLIQYYNGEERAKGNILERFSAQQFPDLHSELNLSSLELGDSALYFCASSVETGGTEAFFGQGTRLTVV.

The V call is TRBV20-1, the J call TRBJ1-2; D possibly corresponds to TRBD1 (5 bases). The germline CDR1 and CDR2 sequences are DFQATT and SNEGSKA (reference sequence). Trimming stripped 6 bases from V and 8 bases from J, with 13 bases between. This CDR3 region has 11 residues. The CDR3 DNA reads TGCAGTGCCCAGATGGGACGGGGCTACACCTTC. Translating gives CSAQMGRGYTF.

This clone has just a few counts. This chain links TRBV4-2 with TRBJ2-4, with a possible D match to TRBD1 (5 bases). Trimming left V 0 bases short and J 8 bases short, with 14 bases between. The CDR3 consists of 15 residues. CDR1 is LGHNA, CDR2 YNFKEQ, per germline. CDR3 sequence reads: CASSQDLTEGDIQYF. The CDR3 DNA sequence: TGTGCCAGCAGCCAAGATTTGACGGAAGGGGACATTCAGTACTTC.

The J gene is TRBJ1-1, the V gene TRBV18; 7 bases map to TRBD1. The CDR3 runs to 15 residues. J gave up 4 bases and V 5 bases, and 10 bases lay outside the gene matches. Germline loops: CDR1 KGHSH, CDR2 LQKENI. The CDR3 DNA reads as TGTGCCAGCTCAGTACCTTCCAGGGGGGGCACTGAAGCTTTCTTT. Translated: CASSVPSRGGTEAFF.

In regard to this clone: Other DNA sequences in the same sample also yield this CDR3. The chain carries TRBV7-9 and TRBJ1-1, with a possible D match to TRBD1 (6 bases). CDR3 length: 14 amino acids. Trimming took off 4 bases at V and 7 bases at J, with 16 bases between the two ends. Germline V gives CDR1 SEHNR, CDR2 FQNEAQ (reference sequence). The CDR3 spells CASSYRDKRFEAFF. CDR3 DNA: TGTGCCAGCAGCTATAGGGACAAGAGATTTGAAGCTTTCTTT.

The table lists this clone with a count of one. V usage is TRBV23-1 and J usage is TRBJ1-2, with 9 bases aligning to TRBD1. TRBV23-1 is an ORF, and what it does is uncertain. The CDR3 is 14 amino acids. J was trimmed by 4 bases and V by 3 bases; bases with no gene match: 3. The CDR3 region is CASSHYRGPYGYTF. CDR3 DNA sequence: TGCGCCAGCAGTCACTACAGGGGGCCCTATGGCTACACCTTC.

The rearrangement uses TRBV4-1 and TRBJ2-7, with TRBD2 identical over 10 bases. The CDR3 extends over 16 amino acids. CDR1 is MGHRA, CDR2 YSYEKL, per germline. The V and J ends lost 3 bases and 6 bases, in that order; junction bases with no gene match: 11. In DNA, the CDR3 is TGCGCCAGCAGCCAGGCACTAGCGGGACCACCGGGCGAGCAGTACGTC. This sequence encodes CASSQALAGPPGEQYV.

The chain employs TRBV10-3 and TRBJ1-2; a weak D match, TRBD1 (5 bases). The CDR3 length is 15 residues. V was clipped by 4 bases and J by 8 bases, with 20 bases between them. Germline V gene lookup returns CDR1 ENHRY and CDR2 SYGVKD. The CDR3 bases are TGTGCCATCAGTGGGCTCGAAGAGGGGAACCCCGGCTACACCTTC. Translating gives CAISGLEEGNPGYTF.

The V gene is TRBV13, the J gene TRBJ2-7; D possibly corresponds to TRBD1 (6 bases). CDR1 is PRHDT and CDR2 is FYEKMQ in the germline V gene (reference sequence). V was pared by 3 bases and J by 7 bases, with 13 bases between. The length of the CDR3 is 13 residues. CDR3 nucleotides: TGTGCCAGCAGCTTCCGAGGGGGTGGTGAGCAGTACGTC. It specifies CASSFRGGGEQYV.

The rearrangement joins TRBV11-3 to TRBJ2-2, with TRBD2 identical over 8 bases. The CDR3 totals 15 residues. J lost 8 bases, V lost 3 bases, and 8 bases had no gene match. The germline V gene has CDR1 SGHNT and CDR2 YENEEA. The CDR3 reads CASSFRSGREGELFF. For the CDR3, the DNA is TGTGCCAGCAGCTTTAGGAGCGGGAGAGAAGGGGAGCTGTTTTTT.

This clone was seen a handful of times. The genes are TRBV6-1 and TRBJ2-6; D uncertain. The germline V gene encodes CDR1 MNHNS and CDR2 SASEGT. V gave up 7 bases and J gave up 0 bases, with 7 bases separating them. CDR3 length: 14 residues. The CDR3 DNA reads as TGTGCCAGCACGGCAATCTCTGGGGCCAACGTCCTGACTTTC. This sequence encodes CASTAISGANVLTF.

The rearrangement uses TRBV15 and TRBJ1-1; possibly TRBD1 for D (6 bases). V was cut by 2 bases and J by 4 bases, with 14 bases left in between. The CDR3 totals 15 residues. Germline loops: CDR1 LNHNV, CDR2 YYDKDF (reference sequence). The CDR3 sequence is CATSRPRGHPTEAFF. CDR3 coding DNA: TGTGCCACCAGCAGACCCAGGGGCCACCCCACTGAAGCTTTCTTT. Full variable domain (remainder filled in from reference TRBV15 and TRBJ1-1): DAMVIQNPRYQVTQFGKPVTLSCSQTLNHNVMYWYQQKSSQAPKLLFHYYDKDFNNEADTPDNFQSRRPNTSFCFLDIRSPGLGDTAMYLCATSRPRGHPTEAFFGQGTRLTVV.

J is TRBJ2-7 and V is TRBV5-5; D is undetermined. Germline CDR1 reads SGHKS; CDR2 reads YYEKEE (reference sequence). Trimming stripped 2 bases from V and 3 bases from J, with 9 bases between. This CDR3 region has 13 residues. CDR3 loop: CASSLSVSYEQYV. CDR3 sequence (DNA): TGTGCCAGCAGCTTATCGGTCAGCTACGAGCAGTACGTC.

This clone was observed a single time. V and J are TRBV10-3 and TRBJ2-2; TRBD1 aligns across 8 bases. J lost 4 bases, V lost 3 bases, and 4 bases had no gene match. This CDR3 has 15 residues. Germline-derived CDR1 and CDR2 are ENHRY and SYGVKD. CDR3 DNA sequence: TGTGCCATCAGTGATTCCGGGACAGGCACCGGGGAGCTGTTTTTT. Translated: CAISDSGTGTGELFF.

The CDR3 loop reads CSARGALGAFF. CDR3 nucleotides: TGCAGTGCTAGGGGGGCCCTAGGAGCTTTCTTT. V usage is TRBV20-1 and J usage is TRBJ1-1; perhaps TRBD1 as D (6 bases). The CDR3 is 11 amino acids. Germline CDR1 and CDR2: DFQATT and SNEGSKA (reference sequence). V lost 3 bases, J lost 10 bases, and 12 bases lay in between.

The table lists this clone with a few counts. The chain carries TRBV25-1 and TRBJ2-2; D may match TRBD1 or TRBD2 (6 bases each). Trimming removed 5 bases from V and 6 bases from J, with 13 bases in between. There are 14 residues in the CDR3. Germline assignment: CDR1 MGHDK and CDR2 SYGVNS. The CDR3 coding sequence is TGTGCCAGCAGTCGGAGGGGGGAGGCCGGGGAGCTGTTTTTT. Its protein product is CASSRRGEAGELFF. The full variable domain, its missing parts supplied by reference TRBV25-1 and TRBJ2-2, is EADIYQTPRYLVIGTGKKITLECSQTMGHDKMYWYQQDPGMELHLIHYSYGVNSTEKGDLSSESTVSRIRTEHFPLTLESARPSHTSQYLCASSRRGEAGELFFGEGSRLTVL.

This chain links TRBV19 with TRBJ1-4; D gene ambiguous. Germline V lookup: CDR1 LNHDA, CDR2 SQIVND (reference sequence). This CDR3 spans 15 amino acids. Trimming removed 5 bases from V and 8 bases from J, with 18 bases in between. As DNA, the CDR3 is TGTGCCAGTAGTCTCGCGCTTTTTCAAGGAGAAAAACTGTTTTTT. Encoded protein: CASSLALFQGEKLFF.